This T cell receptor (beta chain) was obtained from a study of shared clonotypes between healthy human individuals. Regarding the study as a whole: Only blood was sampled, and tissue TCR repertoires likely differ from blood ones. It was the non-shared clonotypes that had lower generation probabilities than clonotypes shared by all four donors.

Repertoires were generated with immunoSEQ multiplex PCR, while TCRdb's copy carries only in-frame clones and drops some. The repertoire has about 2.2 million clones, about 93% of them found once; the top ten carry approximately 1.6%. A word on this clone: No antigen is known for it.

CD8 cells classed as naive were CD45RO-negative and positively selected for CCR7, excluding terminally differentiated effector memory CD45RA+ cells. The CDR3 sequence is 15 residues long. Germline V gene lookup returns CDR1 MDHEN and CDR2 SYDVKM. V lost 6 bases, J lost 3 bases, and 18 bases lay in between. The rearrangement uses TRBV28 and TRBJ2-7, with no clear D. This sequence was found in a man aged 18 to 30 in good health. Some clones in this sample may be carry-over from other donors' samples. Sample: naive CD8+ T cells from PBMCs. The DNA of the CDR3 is TGTGCCAGCAGCTTCAACGACGGATCCGACTACGAGCAGTACTTC. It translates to CASSFNDGSDYEQYF. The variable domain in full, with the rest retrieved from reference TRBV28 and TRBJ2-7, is DVKVTQSSRYLVKRTGEKVFLECVQDMDHENMFWYRQDPGLGLRLIYFSYDVKMKEKGDIPEGYSVSREKKERFSLILESASTNQTSMYLCASSFNDGSDYEQYFGPGTRLTVT.